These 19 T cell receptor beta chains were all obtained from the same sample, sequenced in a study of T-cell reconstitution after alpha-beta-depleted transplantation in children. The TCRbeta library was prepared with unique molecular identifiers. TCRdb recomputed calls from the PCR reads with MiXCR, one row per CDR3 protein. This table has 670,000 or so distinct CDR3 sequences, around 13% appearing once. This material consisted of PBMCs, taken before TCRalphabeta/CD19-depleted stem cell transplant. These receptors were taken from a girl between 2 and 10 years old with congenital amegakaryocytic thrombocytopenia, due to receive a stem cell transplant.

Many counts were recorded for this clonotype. This chain's CDR3 is CAGQGAGEQYF. The DNA of the CDR3 is TGTGCCGGACAGGGGGCAGGCGAGCAGTACTTC. This chain links TRBV7-9 with TRBJ2-7, with 11 bases fitting TRBD1. With 11 bases clipped from V and 6 bases from J, the junction kept 3 bases outside the gene matches. The germline gives CDR1 SEHNR, CDR2 FQNEAQ (reference sequence). This CDR3 contains 11 residues.

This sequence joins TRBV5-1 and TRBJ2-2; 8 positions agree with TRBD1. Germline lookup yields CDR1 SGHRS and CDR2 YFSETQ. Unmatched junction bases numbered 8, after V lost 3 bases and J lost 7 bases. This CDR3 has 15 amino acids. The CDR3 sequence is CASSSRTGRVGELFF. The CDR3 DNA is TGCGCCAGCAGCTCTAGGACAGGGAGAGTCGGGGAGCTGTTTTTT.

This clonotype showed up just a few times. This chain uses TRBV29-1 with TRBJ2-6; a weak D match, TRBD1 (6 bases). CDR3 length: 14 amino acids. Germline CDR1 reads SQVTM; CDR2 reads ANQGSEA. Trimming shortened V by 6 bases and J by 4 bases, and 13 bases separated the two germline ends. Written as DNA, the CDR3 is TGCAGCGTACTAACAGGGACCGGGGCCAACGTCCTGACTTTC. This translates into CSVLTGTGANVLTF.

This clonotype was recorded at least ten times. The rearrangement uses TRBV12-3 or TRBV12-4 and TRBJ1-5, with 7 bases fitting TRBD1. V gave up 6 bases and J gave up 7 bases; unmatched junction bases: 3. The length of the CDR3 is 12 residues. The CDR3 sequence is CASRRGPQPQHF. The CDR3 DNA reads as TGTGCCAGCAGGAGGGGGCCCCAGCCCCAGCATTTT.

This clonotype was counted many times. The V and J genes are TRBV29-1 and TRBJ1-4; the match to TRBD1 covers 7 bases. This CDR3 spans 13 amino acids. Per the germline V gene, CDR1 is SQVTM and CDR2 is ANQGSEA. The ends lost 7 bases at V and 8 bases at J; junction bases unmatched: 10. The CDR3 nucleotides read TGCAGCGGGAAGACAGGGCAGGGGGAAAAACTGTTTTTT. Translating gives CSGKTGQGEKLFF.

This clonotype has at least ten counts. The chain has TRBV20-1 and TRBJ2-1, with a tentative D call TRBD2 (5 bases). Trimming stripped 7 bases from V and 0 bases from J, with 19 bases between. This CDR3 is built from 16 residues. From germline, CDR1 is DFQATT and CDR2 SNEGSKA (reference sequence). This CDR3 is CSGNPYRGSSYNEQFF. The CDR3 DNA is TGCAGTGGCAATCCGTATAGAGGGAGCTCCTACAATGAGCAGTTCTTC.

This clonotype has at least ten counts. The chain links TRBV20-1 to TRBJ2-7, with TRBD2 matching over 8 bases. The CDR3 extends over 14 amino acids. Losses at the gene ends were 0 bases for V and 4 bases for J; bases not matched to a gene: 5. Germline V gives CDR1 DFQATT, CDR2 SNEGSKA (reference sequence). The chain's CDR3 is CSARDGGVNYEQYF. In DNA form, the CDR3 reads TGCAGTGCTAGAGACGGGGGGGTGAATTACGAGCAGTACTTC.

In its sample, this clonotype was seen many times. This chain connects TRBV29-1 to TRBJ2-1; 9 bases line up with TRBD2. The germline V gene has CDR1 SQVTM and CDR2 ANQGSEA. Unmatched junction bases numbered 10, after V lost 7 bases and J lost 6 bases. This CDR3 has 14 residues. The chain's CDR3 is CSGLDSGSFNEQFF. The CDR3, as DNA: TGCAGCGGCTTGGATAGCGGGAGCTTCAATGAGCAGTTCTTC.

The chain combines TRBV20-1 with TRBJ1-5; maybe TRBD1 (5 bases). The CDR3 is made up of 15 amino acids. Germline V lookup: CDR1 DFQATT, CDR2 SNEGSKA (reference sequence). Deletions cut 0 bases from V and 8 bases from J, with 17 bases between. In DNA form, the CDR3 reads TGCAGTGCTAGAGATCCGGCAGGGCTTGGAGAGCCCCAGCATTTT. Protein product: CSARDPAGLGEPQHF.

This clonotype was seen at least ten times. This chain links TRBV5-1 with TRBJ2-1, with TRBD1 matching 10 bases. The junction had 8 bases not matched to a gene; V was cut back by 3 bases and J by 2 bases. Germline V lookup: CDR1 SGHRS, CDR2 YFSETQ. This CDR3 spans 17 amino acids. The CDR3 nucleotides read TGCGCCAGCAGCTCCTACCTTGGACAGGGGGCCTACAATGAGCAGTTCTTC. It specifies CASSSYLGQGAYNEQFF.

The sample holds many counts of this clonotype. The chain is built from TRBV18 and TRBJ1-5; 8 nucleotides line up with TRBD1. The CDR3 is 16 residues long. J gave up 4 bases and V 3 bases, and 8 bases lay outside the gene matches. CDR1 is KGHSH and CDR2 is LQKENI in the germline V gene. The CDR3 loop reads CASSPSGGFGNQPQHF. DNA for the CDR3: TGTGCCAGCTCACCTTCAGGGGGCTTCGGAAATCAGCCCCAGCATTTT.

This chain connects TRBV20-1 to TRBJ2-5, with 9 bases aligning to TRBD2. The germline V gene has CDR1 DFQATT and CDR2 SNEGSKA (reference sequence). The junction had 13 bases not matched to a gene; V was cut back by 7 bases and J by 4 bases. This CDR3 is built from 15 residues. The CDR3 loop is CSGTRTSEGGETQYF. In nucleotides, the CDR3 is TGCAGTGGAACACGGACTAGCGAGGGTGGAGAGACCCAGTACTTC.

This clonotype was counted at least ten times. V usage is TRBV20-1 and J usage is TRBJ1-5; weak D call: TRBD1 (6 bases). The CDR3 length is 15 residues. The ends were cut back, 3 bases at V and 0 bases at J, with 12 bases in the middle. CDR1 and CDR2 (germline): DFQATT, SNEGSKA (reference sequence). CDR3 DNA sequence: TGCAGTGCTAGGGGGACAAGAAATAGCAATCAGCCCCAGCATTTT. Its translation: CSARGTRNSNQPQHF.

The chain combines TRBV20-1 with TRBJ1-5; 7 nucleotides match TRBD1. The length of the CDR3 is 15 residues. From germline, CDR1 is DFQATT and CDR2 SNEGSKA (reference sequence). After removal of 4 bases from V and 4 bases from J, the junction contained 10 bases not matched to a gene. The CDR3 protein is CSAKSQTGRNQPQHF. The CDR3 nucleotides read TGCAGTGCTAAATCTCAGACAGGGAGGAATCAGCCCCAGCATTTT.

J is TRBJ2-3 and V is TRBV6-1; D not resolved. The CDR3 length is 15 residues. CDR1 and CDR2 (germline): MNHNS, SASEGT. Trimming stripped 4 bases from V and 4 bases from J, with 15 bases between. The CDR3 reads CASSVGLLKADTQYF. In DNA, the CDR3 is TGTGCCAGCAGTGTTGGGCTCCTGAAAGCAGATACGCAGTATTTT.

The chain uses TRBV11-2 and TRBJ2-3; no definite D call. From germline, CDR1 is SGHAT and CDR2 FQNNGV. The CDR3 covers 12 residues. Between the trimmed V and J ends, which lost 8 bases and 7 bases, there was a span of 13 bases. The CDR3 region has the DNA TGTGCCAGCTTCAGAGCGCCGAATACGCAGTATTTT. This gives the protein CASFRAPNTQYF.

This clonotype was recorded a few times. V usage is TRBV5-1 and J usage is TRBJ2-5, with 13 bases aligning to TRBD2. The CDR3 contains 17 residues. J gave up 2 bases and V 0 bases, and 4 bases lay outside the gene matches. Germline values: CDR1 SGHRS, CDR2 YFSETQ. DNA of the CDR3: TGCGCCAGCAGCTTGGGACTAGCGGGAGGAAAACAAGAGACCCAGTACTTC. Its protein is CASSLGLAGGKQETQYF.

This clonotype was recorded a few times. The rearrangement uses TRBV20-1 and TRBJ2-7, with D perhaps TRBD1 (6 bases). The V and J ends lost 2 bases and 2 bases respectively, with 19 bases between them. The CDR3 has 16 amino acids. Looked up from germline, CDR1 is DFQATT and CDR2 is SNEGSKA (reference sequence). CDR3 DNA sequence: TGCAGTGCTAGACACGACAGGTTCGGGATCGCCTACGAGCAGTACTTC. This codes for CSARHDRFGIAYEQYF.

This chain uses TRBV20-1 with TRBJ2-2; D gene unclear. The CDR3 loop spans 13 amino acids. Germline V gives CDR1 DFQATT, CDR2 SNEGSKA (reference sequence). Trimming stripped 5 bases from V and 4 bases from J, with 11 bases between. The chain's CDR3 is CSAPTFSTGELFF. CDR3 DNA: TGCAGTGCTCCAACCTTCAGCACCGGGGAGCTGTTTTTT.